These 7 T cell receptor beta chains were all obtained from the same sample, sequenced in a study of blood T cell repertoires in COVID-19. The table came from immunoSEQ multiplex PCR; TCRdb's copy has only in-frame clones and leaves some out. Among approximately 110,000 clones listed, about 82% were seen once. Source material: peripheral blood. These receptor sequences come from a human donor in a cohort sampled during active COVID-19.

This chain joins TRBV15 and TRBJ1-1; D gene unclear. Germline V lookup: CDR1 LNHNV, CDR2 YYDKDF (reference sequence). The CDR3 covers 13 residues. V lost 0 bases, J lost 8 bases, and 10 bases lay in between. CDR3 sequence: CATSREGGREAFF. CDR3 sequence (DNA): TGTGCCACCAGCAGAGAAGGAGGGAGAGAAGCTTTCTTT.

The gene calls are TRBV30 and TRBJ1-3; 9 positions match TRBD1. V shed 3 bases and J 9 bases; nucleotides not matched to a gene: 12. CDR1 is GTSNPN and CDR2 is SVGIG in the germline V gene (reference sequence). The CDR3 spans 15 residues. CDR3 coding DNA: TGTGCCTGGAGAGGTCCCGGGACAGGGCTTAGCACCATATATTTT. Protein: CAWRGPGTGLSTIYF.

The V gene is TRBV4-3, the J gene TRBJ2-7; the match to TRBD1 covers 7 bases. CDR1 and CDR2 (germline): LGHNA, YSLEER. J lost 2 bases, V lost 0 bases, and 4 bases had no gene match. The CDR3 contains 15 residues. This chain's CDR3 is CASSQEQGKTYEQYF. As DNA, the CDR3 is TGCGCCAGCAGCCAAGAACAGGGGAAGACCTACGAGCAGTACTTC.

As DNA, the CDR3 is TGTGCCAGCAGTCCGACTAGGACCTACAATGAGCAGTTCTTC. Residues: CASSPTRTYNEQFF. The chain couples TRBV27 to TRBJ2-1; TRBD2 might be the D (6 bases). The CDR3 totals 14 residues. V lost 5 bases and J lost 2, with 10 bases in between. Per the germline V gene, CDR1 is MNHEY and CDR2 is SMNVEV (reference sequence).

This chain connects TRBV11-2 to TRBJ2-4; the D gene is possibly TRBD2 (5 bases). The ends were cut back, 5 bases at V and 0 bases at J, with 8 bases in the middle. CDR1 is SGHAT and CDR2 is FQNNGV in the germline V gene. The CDR3 contains 14 residues. CDR3 sequence reads: CASSPGVAKNIQYF. The CDR3 DNA reads as TGTGCCAGCAGCCCCGGGGTAGCCAAAAACATTCAGTACTTC.

The chain couples TRBV2 to TRBJ2-2; 7 nucleotides match TRBD1. J was trimmed by 6 bases and V by 6 bases; bases with no gene match: 4. This CDR3 contains 13 residues. The germline CDR1 and CDR2 sequences are SNHLY and FYNNEI. CDR3 region: CASRSTGSGELFF. The DNA of the CDR3 is TGTGCCAGCAGATCGACAGGGTCCGGGGAGCTGTTTTTT.

The gene calls are TRBV12-5 and TRBJ1-6; 10 bases fit TRBD1. CDR1 LGHNT and CDR2 FRNRAP come from the germline V gene. The J segment lost 9 bases and the V segment lost 5 bases, leaving 4 bases of the junction unmatched. CDR3 size: 14 residues. CDR3 in amino acids: CASGGDRGGSPLHF. The DNA of the CDR3 is TGTGCTAGTGGTGGGGACAGGGGCGGTTCACCCCTCCACTTT.